Listed here are 29 T cell receptor beta chains from one sample, sequenced in a study of shared clonotypes between healthy human individuals. Assay: immunoSEQ multiplex PCR; the TCRdb copy retains only in-frame clones and omits some. Here the sample spans more than 1,200,000 clones, about 98.5% being singletons. The sequencing input was naive CD4+ T cells sorted from blood. Stated subset: CD45RA+ positively selected. The receptors derive from a man aged 30-40 years in good health.

The V gene is TRBV9, the J gene TRBJ2-2; D remains unclear. The CDR3 covers 16 residues. Germline-derived CDR1 and CDR2 are SGDLS and YYNGEE. The V and J ends lost 1 base and 1 base respectively, with 11 bases between them. CDR3: CASSVKSVENTGELFF. CDR3 nucleotide sequence: TGTGCCAGCAGCGTAAAATCGGTCGAGAACACCGGGGAGCTGTTTTTT.

The rearrangement joins TRBV5-1 to TRBJ2-7; D not certain. Germline assignment: CDR1 SGHRS and CDR2 YFSETQ. The CDR3 is 14 amino acids. Trimming removed 0 bases at V and 1 base at J, with 8 bases between. The CDR3 DNA sequence: TGCGCCAGCAGCTTGGGTTGGGAATCCTACGAGCAGTACTTC. This codes for CASSLGWESYEQYF.

The rearrangement joins TRBV5-1 to TRBJ2-2; no clear D gene. The V gene's germline CDR1 is SGHRS and CDR2 YFSETQ. The CDR3 is 13 amino acids. Trimming removed 2 bases from V and 3 bases from J, with 5 bases in between. The CDR3 loop reads CASSFPDTGELFF. The CDR3 DNA sequence: TGCGCCAGCAGCTTTCCCGACACCGGGGAGCTGTTTTTT.

This chain connects TRBV5-1 to TRBJ2-3; no clear D. Between the trimmed V and J ends, which lost 4 bases and 3 bases, there was a span of 12 bases. CDR1 and CDR2 (germline): SGHRS, YFSETQ. This CDR3 has 14 amino acids. The CDR3 DNA reads as TGCGCCAGCAGCGGAGTTGTGGGGACAGATACGCAGTATTTT. This sequence encodes CASSGVVGTDTQYF.

This chain joins TRBV29-1 and TRBJ2-7; D possibly corresponds to TRBD2 (6 bases). Germline CDR1 and CDR2: SQVTM and ANQGSEA. The CDR3 sequence is 14 residues long. V gave up 7 bases and J gave up 3 bases, with 19 bases separating them. CDR3 DNA: TGCAGCGCCGGAGGTTCCGGGGGTAGCTACGAGCAGTACTTC. Protein sequence: CSAGGSGGSYEQYF.

The chain couples TRBV18 to TRBJ2-7; 9 bases align to TRBD1. Germline CDR1 is KGHSH and CDR2 is LQKENI. Trimming cost V 4 bases and J 13 bases; bases outside gene matches: 8. The CDR3 runs 12 residues. CDR3 protein: CASSLGQGTCYF. The CDR3 DNA is TGTGCCAGCTCACTAGGACAGGGGACTTGCTACTTC.

The chain employs TRBV7-3 and TRBJ1-1; the D is unclear. Trimming took off 5 bases at V and 2 bases at J, with 6 bases between the two ends. Germline assignment: CDR1 SGHTA and CDR2 FQGTGA. CDR3 length: 12 amino acids. The CDR3 DNA is TGTGCCAGCAGCCACGGAAACACTGAAGCTTTCTTT. Protein: CASSHGNTEAFF.

The chain couples TRBV5-1 to TRBJ2-5, with TRBD1 matching over 9 bases. The CDR3 consists of 17 residues. The germline gives CDR1 SGHRS, CDR2 YFSETQ. V dropped 4 bases and J dropped 7; count of bases not matched to a gene: 17. CDR3: CASSAFTGGASLGTQYF. The DNA for the CDR3 is TGCGCCAGCAGCGCCTTCACAGGGGGCGCTTCCCTGGGGACCCAGTACTTC.

To note about this clone: Other DNA sequences in this sample translate to the same CDR3. The rearrangement uses TRBV29-1 and TRBJ2-7, with a tentative D call TRBD2 (5 bases). CDR1 and CDR2 from the germline V gene are SQVTM and ANQGSEA. The CDR3 covers 11 residues. V lost 5 bases and J lost 2, with 7 bases in between. The CDR3 loop reads CSVTLAYEQYF. The CDR3 bases are TGCAGCGTTACACTAGCCTACGAGCAGTACTTC.

The table lists this clone with a count of one. V gene TRBV11-2 combines with J gene TRBJ2-1; D not certain. The ends were cut back, 1 base at V and 2 bases at J, with 9 bases in the middle. The germline CDR1 and CDR2 sequences are SGHAT and FQNNGV. This CDR3 comprises 15 residues. The CDR3 nucleotides read TGTGCCAGCAGCTTAGCGTGGGCTGCCTACAATGAGCAGTTCTTC. Residues: CASSLAWAAYNEQFF.

This chain uses TRBV19 with TRBJ1-5; TRBD1 matches at 8 bases. V lost 4 bases to trimming and J lost 0 bases; unmatched junction nucleotides: 8. Germline-derived CDR1 and CDR2 are LNHDA and SQIVND (reference sequence). The CDR3 consists of 17 residues. The CDR3 sequence is CASSSRDRFYSNQPQHF. For the CDR3, the DNA is TGTGCCAGTAGTAGCCGGGACAGGTTTTATAGCAATCAGCCCCAGCATTTT.

Here the CDR3 reads CASRLTIGGGETQYF. CDR3 in DNA: TGTGCCAGCAGACTAACTATAGGGGGCGGGGAGACCCAGTACTTC. The chain uses TRBV6-1 and TRBJ2-5, with 7 bases aligning to TRBD1. The CDR3 is 15 residues long. V was clipped by 6 bases and J by 5 bases; unmatched bases: 12. Germline CDR1 and CDR2: MNHNS and SASEGT.

The J gene is TRBJ2-7, the V gene TRBV21-1; the table's TRBD1 call for D was not verified on the DNA. TRBV21-1 is recorded as a pseudogene. The CDR3 runs to 16 residues. The CDR3 loop reads CASSKSWDRGGYEQYF. CDR3 nucleotides: TGTGCCAGCAGCAAATCTTGGGACAGGGGTGGGTACGAGCAGTACTTC.

This chain connects TRBV9 to TRBJ2-1, with TRBD1 matching over 7 bases. V gave up 3 bases and J gave up 15 bases; unmatched junction bases: 18. The CDR3 length is 15 residues. Germline CDR1 reads SGDLS; CDR2 reads YYNGEE. The CDR3 reads CASSATSRAQGGPFF. The CDR3 DNA reads as TGTGCCAGCAGCGCAACCTCCCGGGCCCAAGGGGGCCCGTTCTTC. The variable domain in full, with the rest retrieved from reference TRBV9 and TRBJ2-1, is DSGVTQTPKHLITATGQRVTLRCSPRSGDLSVYWYQQSLDQGLQFLIQYYNGEERAKGNILERFSAQQFPDLHSELNLSSLELGDSALYFCASSATSRAQGGPFFGPGTRLTVL.

This chain links TRBV7-3 with TRBJ2-2; D is unclear. The CDR3 is made up of 14 amino acids. Deletions cut 1 base from V and 2 bases from J, with 5 bases between. Germline loops: CDR1 SGHTA, CDR2 FQGTGA. This CDR3 reads CASSLNSNTGELFF. The CDR3 DNA follows: TGTGCCAGCAGCTTAAACAGCAACACCGGGGAGCTGTTTTTT. Full variable domain (remainder filled in from reference TRBV7-3 and TRBJ2-2): GAGVSQTPSNKVTEKGKYVELRCDPISGHTALYWYRQSLGQGPEFLIYFQGTGAADDSGLPNDRFFAVRPEGSVSTLKIQRTERGDSAVYLCASSLNSNTGELFFGEGSRLTVL.

This chain joins TRBV28 and TRBJ1-2, with TRBD1 matching 8 bases. The CDR3 is 13 amino acids. J gave up 8 bases and V 3 bases, and 5 bases lay outside the gene matches. CDR1 and CDR2 (germline): MDHEN, SYDVKM. CDR3 coding DNA: TGTGCCAGCAGTTTCTTCAGGGGGCGAGGCTACACCTTC. Its translation is CASSFFRGRGYTF.

The gene calls are TRBV5-8 and TRBJ2-7; 9 nucleotides align to TRBD2. The length of the CDR3 is 15 residues. The germline gives CDR1 SGHTS, CDR2 YDEGEE. Losses at the gene ends were 5 bases for V and 6 bases for J; bases not matched to a gene: 12. CDR3 sequence: CASRFGIAGEIEQYF. Here the CDR3 DNA reads TGTGCCAGCAGATTTGGTATAGCGGGAGAAATCGAGCAGTACTTC.

The chain combines TRBV7-8 with TRBJ1-1, with 7 bases aligning to TRBD1. V trimming: 5 bases; J trimming: 0 bases; junction bases outside the gene matches: 6. CDR3 size: 15 residues. The germline V gene encodes CDR1 SGHVS and CDR2 FQNEAQ. The CDR3 loop reads CASSLTGQLNTEAFF. CDR3 bases: TGTGCCAGCAGCCTAACGGGACAGCTGAACACTGAAGCTTTCTTT.

This chain links TRBV6-6 with TRBJ1-2, with 7 positions matching TRBD1. Germline V CDR1 and CDR2: MNHNY, SVGAGI (reference sequence). The CDR3 spans 12 residues. The ends lost 5 bases at V and 6 bases at J; junction bases unmatched: 3. The CDR3 DNA sequence: TGTGCCAGCAGTGAGGGGGCGCATGGCTACACCTTC. Its protein product is CASSEGAHGYTF.

The chain joins TRBV6-5 to TRBJ1-1; D not resolved. V lost 2 bases to trimming and J lost 5 bases, with 12 bases between them. CDR1 and CDR2 from the germline V gene are MNHEY and SVGAGI. There are 14 residues in the CDR3. The chain's CDR3 is CASSYLPGRTEAFF. The CDR3 DNA follows: TGTGCCAGCAGTTACCTACCTGGGCGAACTGAAGCTTTCTTT.

The chain carries TRBV18 and TRBJ2-7, with 12 bases identical to TRBD2. Germline CDR1 reads KGHSH; CDR2 reads LQKENI. V gave up 1 base and J gave up 0 bases; unmatched junction bases: 10. The CDR3 runs 19 residues. The CDR3 bases are TGTGCCAGCTCACCACTACCGGGACTAGCGGGCAGGAGCTCCTACGAGCAGTACTTC. This codes for CASSPLPGLAGRSSYEQYF.

The chain is built from TRBV7-9 and TRBJ2-2; a weak D match, TRBD1 (5 bases). V was clipped by 3 bases and J by 5 bases, with 10 bases between them. Germline V gene data show CDR1 as SEHNR and CDR2 as FQNEAQ (reference sequence). CDR3 size: 14 residues. DNA of the CDR3: TGTGCCAGCAGCTTGCAGGGTACGACCGGGGAGCTGTTTTTT. Encoded protein: CASSLQGTTGELFF.

This clone was picked up one time. CDR3 coding DNA: TGTGCCACCGCGGGCGGTACCTACGAGCAGTACTTC. This gives the protein CATAGGTYEQYF. The chain carries TRBV10-3 and TRBJ2-7, with D perhaps matching TRBD2 (5 bases). V was clipped by 10 bases and J by 2 bases, with 12 bases between them. The CDR3 contains 12 residues. Germline-derived CDR1 and CDR2 are ENHRY and SYGVKD.

V usage is TRBV9 and J usage is TRBJ2-1; TRBD2 aligns across 9 bases. The J segment lost 0 bases and the V segment lost 3 bases, leaving 4 bases of the junction unmatched. CDR1 SGDLS and CDR2 YYNGEE come from the germline V gene. The CDR3 is 16 amino acids. This CDR3 reads CASSATSGFSYNEQFF. As DNA, the CDR3 is TGTGCCAGCAGCGCGACTAGCGGTTTCTCCTACAATGAGCAGTTCTTC.

This chain links TRBV9 with TRBJ2-7; 9 nucleotides align to TRBD1. CDR1 is SGDLS and CDR2 is YYNGEE in the germline V gene. V was clipped by 0 bases and J by 5 bases; unmatched bases: 9. The CDR3 runs to 16 residues. The CDR3 DNA reads TGTGCCAGCAGCGTAGCTTCCGGACAGGGGAGCCACGAGCAGTACTTC. Protein sequence: CASSVASGQGSHEQYF.

This rearrangement joins TRBV5-1 to TRBJ2-7; a possible D gene is TRBD2 (6 bases). Germline V CDR1 and CDR2: SGHRS, YFSETQ. Between the trimmed V and J ends, which lost 0 bases and 6 bases, there was a span of 22 bases. This CDR3 is 17 amino acids long. The CDR3 DNA reads as TGCGCCAGCAGCTTGGGATTTACGGGAGTCTTTACGGGCGAGCAGTACTTC. This sequence encodes CASSLGFTGVFTGEQYF.

Remarks on this clone: At the DNA level, this CDR3 is encoded by other sequences in the same sample as well. The J gene is TRBJ2-7, the V gene TRBV19; maybe TRBD2 (7 bases). The length of the CDR3 is 13 residues. V lost 4 bases and J 5 bases, leaving 12 bases between the germline ends. The germline V gene has CDR1 LNHDA and CDR2 SQIVND (reference sequence). The CDR3 DNA reads as TGTGCCAGTAGTAAACAGGGAGGGGACGAGCAGTACTTC. This translates into CASSKQGGDEQYF.

The rearrangement uses TRBV15 and TRBJ2-7, with a tentative D call TRBD2 (6 bases). Germline V CDR1 and CDR2: LNHNV, YYDKDF (reference sequence). Between the trimmed V and J ends, which lost 3 bases and 3 bases, there was a span of 9 bases. The CDR3 is 13 residues long. The CDR3 sequence is CATSSGSDYEQYF. CDR3 nucleotides: TGTGCCACCAGCAGCGGGAGCGACTACGAGCAGTACTTC.

In this sample, this clone turned up once. The chain has TRBV19 and TRBJ2-2; D might be TRBD1 or TRBD2, each matching 5 bases. CDR3 length: 15 residues. The V gene's germline CDR1 is LNHDA and CDR2 SQIVND (reference sequence). With 0 bases removed from V and 3 bases from J, the gap between germline ends came to 8 bases. The CDR3 nucleotides are TGTGCCAGTAGTATAGATCTGGGGGACACCGGGGAGCTGTTTTTT. Its protein product is CASSIDLGDTGELFF. Full variable domain (outside the CDR3, taken from reference TRBV19 and TRBJ2-2): DGGITQSPKYLFRKEGQNVTLSCEQNLNHDAMYWYRQDPGQGLRLIYYSQIVNDFQKGDIAEGYSVSREKKESFPLTVTSAQKNPTAFYLCASSIDLGDTGELFFGEGSRLTVL.